This record covers a single T cell receptor (beta chain). What it binds is unknown. The data are from a study of shared clonotypes between healthy human individuals. Whole-study results and caveats: Large sequencing depth failed to make sorted-subset sequencing complete, rarefaction showed.

Assay: immunoSEQ multiplex PCR; the TCRdb copy retains only in-frame clones and omits some. Among roughly 2,000,000 clones, less than 95% were seen once, and the ten largest hold 1.2%. The germline gives CDR1 SGHTA, CDR2 FQGNSA. After removal of 7 bases from V and 3 bases from J, the junction contained 10 bases not matched to a gene. CDR3 length: 15 amino acids. Naive CD8 cells, CD45RO-negative and positively selected for CCR7, excluded terminally differentiated effector memory CD45RA+ cells. The chain combines TRBV7-2 with TRBJ2-7; TRBD2 agrees at 9 bases. What was sequenced was naive CD8+ T cells sorted from blood. The receptor was derived from a man younger than 30 in good health. CDR3 sequence reads: CASNSLLAGNYEQYF. Here the CDR3 DNA reads TGTGCCAGCAACTCCCTGCTAGCGGGAAACTACGAGCAGTACTTC.